This TCR beta chain was documented in a study of blood T cell repertoires in COVID-19. Overall study context: Both acute and convalescent COVID-19 samples were obtained from the United States, Italy and Spain.

This clone is deemed medium-sized. Measured with immunoSEQ multiplex PCR; TCRdb has only the in-frame clones, and not every one. The data show about 110,000 clones, with about three quarters seen just once and almost 4.5% held by the top ten. Trimming at V came to 4 bases and at J to 0 bases, leaving 6 bases not matched to a gene. The germline CDR1 and CDR2 sequences are MNHEY and SMNVEV (reference sequence). The CDR3 length is 16 residues. The J gene is TRBJ2-5, the V gene TRBV27, with 9 bases identical to TRBD2. Sequenced material: peripheral blood. The TCR originated in a human donor in a cohort sampled during active or convalescent COVID-19. The CDR3 protein is CASSSLPSGNQETQYF. The CDR3 DNA is TGTGCCAGCAGTTCTCTTCCTAGCGGGAACCAAGAGACCCAGTACTTC.